These 14 T cell receptor beta chains share one sample of origin, sequenced in a study of post-analysis software for immune sequencing data. Libraries were made from TCR beta cDNA, and they carried unique molecular identifiers. In TCRdb, the PCR reads were re-called with MiXCR into one record per CDR3 protein. The sample shows 150,000 to 200,000 distinct CDR3 sequences, under 40% of them seen only once. Sequences were derived from blood, sampled after autologous hematopoietic stem cell transplantation. The origin of the receptors is a girl under 18 with multiple sclerosis.

The chain links TRBV29-1 to TRBJ2-4, with 9 bases fitting TRBD1. Germline loops: CDR1 SQVTM, CDR2 ANQGSEA. The CDR3 totals 13 residues. The V and J ends lost 6 bases and 13 bases, in that order; junction bases with no gene match: 13. The CDR3 here is CSVMTGGRYTQYF. CDR3 bases: TGCAGCGTGATGACAGGGGGACGTTATACCCAGTACTTC.

The chain recombines TRBV10-3 with TRBJ2-7; TRBD2 matches 12 bases. Per the germline V gene, CDR1 is ENHRY and CDR2 is SYGVKD. J lost 7 bases, V lost 8 bases, and 6 bases had no gene match. The CDR3 is 13 amino acids. The CDR3 is CAIWTSGMKEQYF. The CDR3 nucleotides read TGTGCCATCTGGACTAGCGGGATGAAAGAGCAGTACTTC.

A note on this clonotype: Possible read error: a much larger clone is one base away. The chain joins TRBV3-1 to TRBJ2-7; possible D gene TRBD1, 5 bases. With 2 bases removed from V and 2 bases from J, the gap between germline ends came to 13 bases. Germline assignment: CDR1 LGHDT and CDR2 YNNKEL (reference sequence). This CDR3 is 15 amino acids long. The chain's CDR3 is CASSQSWGGPYEQYF. DNA of the CDR3: TGTGCCAGCAGCCAAAGTTGGGGCGGACCCTACGAGCAGTACTTC.

This chain joins TRBV27 and TRBJ1-5, with 8 nucleotides matching TRBD1. CDR1 MNHEY and CDR2 SMNVEV come from the germline V gene (reference sequence). This CDR3 is 14 amino acids long. Losses at the gene ends were 9 bases for V and 4 bases for J; bases not matched to a gene: 8. The CDR3 DNA sequence: TGTGCCAGTAGTCTCCACAGGGGGAATCAGCCCCAGCATTTT. As protein: CASSLHRGNQPQHF.

V usage is TRBV5-1 and J usage is TRBJ1-2, with a possible D match to TRBD1 (5 bases). There are 13 residues in the CDR3. Germline-derived CDR1 and CDR2 are SGHRS and YFSETQ. Between the trimmed V and J ends, which lost 1 base and 8 bases, there was a span of 12 bases. CDR3 sequence: CASSLSRVEGYTF. CDR3 DNA sequence: TGCGCCAGCAGCTTGAGCAGGGTAGAGGGCTACACCTTC.

The rearrangement uses TRBV28 and TRBJ2-7, with 8 bases identical to TRBD1. The CDR3 runs to 14 residues. The V and J ends lost 2 bases and 7 bases, in that order; junction bases with no gene match: 7. Per the germline V gene, CDR1 is MDHEN and CDR2 is SYDVKM. The CDR3 nucleotides read TGTGCCAGCAGTTTAGACAGGGGAAGAGGGGAGCAGTACTTC. Translation gives CASSLDRGRGEQYF. Filled out from reference TRBV28 and TRBJ2-7, the complete variable domain reads DVKVTQSSRYLVKRTGEKVFLECVQDMDHENMFWYRQDPGLGLRLIYFSYDVKMKEKGDIPEGYSVSREKKERFSLILESASTNQTSMYLCASSLDRGRGEQYFGPGTRLTVT.

J is TRBJ2-1 and V is TRBV6-5; 9 nucleotides match TRBD1. Per germline, CDR1 MNHEY and CDR2 SVGAGI. The CDR3 contains 15 residues. The V segment lost 6 bases and the J segment 6 bases; nucleotides outside the gene matches: 9. As DNA, the CDR3 is TGTGCCAGCAGAGCAGACAGGGGGTCAGGCAATGAGCAGTTCTTC. It is translated as CASRADRGSGNEQFF.

This clonotype was seen once. The chain links TRBV5-1 to TRBJ2-5, with D maybe TRBD1 (7 bases). The CDR3 extends over 14 amino acids. V lost 0 bases, J lost 11 bases, and 17 bases lay in between. CDR1 and CDR2 from the germline V gene are SGHRS and YFSETQ. The CDR3 DNA reads TGCGCCAGCAGCTTGGGACAGGGAGGCAATGAGCAGTACTTC. As protein: CASSLGQGGNEQYF.

This chain links TRBV7-9 with TRBJ2-7; D is unresolved. Germline-derived CDR1 and CDR2 are SEHNR and FQNEAQ (reference sequence). V dropped 5 bases and J dropped 3 bases, with 11 bases sitting between them. CDR3 length: 13 amino acids. The CDR3 reads CASSPRSGYEQYF. Here the CDR3 DNA reads TGTGCCAGCAGCCCCCGGTCAGGCTACGAGCAGTACTTC.

In its sample, this clonotype was seen many times. V gene TRBV21-1 combines with J gene TRBJ2-3. TRBV21-1 is a known pseudogene. The CDR3 runs to 14 residues. The CDR3 DNA reads TGTGCCAGCAGCAAAGCCCGACATACAGATACGCAGTATTTT. Its protein is CASSKARHTDTQYF.

The chain employs TRBV5-1 and TRBJ1-2, with 8 bases fitting TRBD1. Germline trimming cut 0 bases from V and 2 bases from J; bases unmatched to any gene: 6. CDR1 and CDR2 (germline): SGHRS, YFSETQ. This CDR3 contains 16 residues. The CDR3 sequence is CASSLDSWDRNYGYTF. The CDR3 nucleotides are TGCGCCAGCAGCTTGGATAGTTGGGACAGGAACTATGGCTACACCTTC.

This clonotype has just one count. This may be a read error, as it is one base from a much larger clone. The chain carries TRBV7-2 and TRBJ2-5, with 8 bases identical to TRBD1. CDR3 length equals 14 residues. The germline gives CDR1 SGHTA, CDR2 FQGNSA. The CDR3 DNA is TGTGCCAGCGGCTTAATCAGGGGGCGAGAGACCCAGTACTTC. Its translation: CASGLIRGRETQYF.

This clonotype was counted only a few times. The V gene is TRBV15, the J gene TRBJ1-2, with 10 bases fitting TRBD1. Per germline, CDR1 LNHNV and CDR2 YYDKDF (reference sequence). CDR3 length: 16 residues. V dropped 0 bases and J dropped 4; count of bases not matched to a gene: 5. The CDR3 region is CATSRDGTGAFYGYTF. The CDR3 bases are TGTGCCACCAGCAGAGATGGGACAGGGGCCTTCTATGGCTACACCTTC. The whole variable domain, filled in from reference TRBV15 and TRBJ1-2, reads DAMVIQNPRYQVTQFGKPVTLSCSQTLNHNVMYWYQQKSSQAPKLLFHYYDKDFNNEADTPDNFQSRRPNTSFCFLDIRSPGLGDTAMYLCATSRDGTGAFYGYTFGSGTRLTVV.

This clonotype showed up just a few times. J is TRBJ1-4 and V is TRBV6-1; tentative D call: TRBD1 (6 bases). CDR1 and CDR2 (germline): MNHNS, SASEGT. Trimming took off 6 bases at V and 3 bases at J, with 14 bases between the two ends. The CDR3 has 15 residues. The CDR3 sequence is CASRGGGTSNEKLFF. CDR3 coding DNA: TGTGCCAGCAGGGGAGGGGGTACGTCTAATGAAAAACTGTTTTTT.